The clone carrying this TCR beta chain was observed a few times. Its cognate antigen is unknown. Germline-derived CDR1 and CDR2 are SGDLS and YYNGEE. The V gene lost 3 bases and the J gene lost 0 bases, with 13 bases spanning the gap. The CDR3 loop spans 16 amino acids. This sample is drawn from a study of OX40 agonist ivuxolimab in advanced cancers. Study at large: Aged roughly 23 to 85 with a mean of 60 years, they were around 85% male. Whole-study findings and limits: Expanded clones were, on average, more numerous among CD8+ T cells than CD4+. Both CD4+ and CD8+ T cell populations in blood had undergone clonal expansion by week 6 at 0.1 to 3.0 mg/kg.

Libraries were prepared by immunoSEQ multiplex PCR; TCRdb keeps only in-frame clonotypes and omits some of them. The profile shows tens of thousands of clones, around four fifths of them singletons. The receptor comes from an adult with an advanced solid tumor such as melanoma, head and neck, liver or kidney cancer. The chain uses TRBV9 and TRBJ2-1; possible D gene TRBD1, 6 bases. Sequences were derived from CD4+ or CD8+ T cells sorted from blood, sampled in a trial of the OX40 agonist ivuxolimab. CDR3 region: CASSDPSRGSYNEQFF. In nucleotides, the CDR3 is TGTGCCAGCAGCGACCCTAGCAGGGGCTCCTACAATGAGCAGTTCTTC.